This T cell receptor (beta chain) was observed in a study of CD8+CD57+ T cells in acquired aplastic anemia. TCR beta VDJ and CDR3 profiles were obtained from a genomic DNA template. One entry per CDR3 protein, called by TCRdb with MiXCR from the reads. The sample holds around 160,000 distinct CDR3 sequences; 40% to 50% are singletons and the top ten take approximately 3%. This clonotype was counted ten times or more. Patients included in sequencing had previously demonstrated CD8+CD57+ cell expansion by flow cytometry. Germline V CDR1 and CDR2: MGHDK, SYGVNS. The CDR3 runs 15 residues. Trimming cost V 2 bases and J 9 bases; bases outside gene matches: 8.

The chain employs TRBV25-1 and TRBJ2-3; 10 nucleotides match TRBD2. Sequences were obtained from sorted CD4+, CD8+, or CD8+CD57+ T cells (not recorded which) from PBMCs. The clonotype comes from a human donor with aplastic anemia. CDR3 protein: CASSEPGTSESTQYF. The CDR3 DNA reads TGTGCCAGCAGTGAACCCGGGACTAGCGAATCCACGCAGTATTTT.